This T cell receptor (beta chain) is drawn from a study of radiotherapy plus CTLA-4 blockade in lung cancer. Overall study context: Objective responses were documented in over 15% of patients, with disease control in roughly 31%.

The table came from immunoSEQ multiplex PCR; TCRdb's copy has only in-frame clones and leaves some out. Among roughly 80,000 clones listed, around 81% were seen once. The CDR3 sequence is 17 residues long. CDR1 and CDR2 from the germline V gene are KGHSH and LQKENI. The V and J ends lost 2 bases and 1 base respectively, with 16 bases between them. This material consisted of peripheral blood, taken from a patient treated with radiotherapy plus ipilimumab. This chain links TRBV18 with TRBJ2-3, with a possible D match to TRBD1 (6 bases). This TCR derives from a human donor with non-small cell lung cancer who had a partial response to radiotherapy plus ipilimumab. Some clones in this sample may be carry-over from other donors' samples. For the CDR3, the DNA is TGTGCCAGCTCACCAGCGATGACAGGCTGGGGCACAGATACGCAGTATTTT. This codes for CASSPAMTGWGTDTQYF.